The sequence of this T cell receptor beta chain was determined in a study of HIV-infected patients and healthy controls. TCRdb fed the 5' RACE reads into MiXCR, producing one record per CDR3 protein. The sample records 15,000 to 20,000 distinct CDR3 sequences, around 19% being singletons. The CDR3 consists of 16 residues. V gave up 5 bases and J gave up 11 bases, with 27 bases separating them. Germline CDR1 is SNHLY and CDR2 is FYNNEI. Sample: CD8+ T cells from blood. This TCR came from a human donor in good health. The chain is built from TRBV2 and TRBJ1-1; tentative D call: TRBD1 (6 bases). CDR3 sequence (DNA): TGTGCCAGCAGTCCCACGATATTAGACAGGCGGCTTGGGGCTTTCTTT. It is translated as CASSPTILDRRLGAFF.